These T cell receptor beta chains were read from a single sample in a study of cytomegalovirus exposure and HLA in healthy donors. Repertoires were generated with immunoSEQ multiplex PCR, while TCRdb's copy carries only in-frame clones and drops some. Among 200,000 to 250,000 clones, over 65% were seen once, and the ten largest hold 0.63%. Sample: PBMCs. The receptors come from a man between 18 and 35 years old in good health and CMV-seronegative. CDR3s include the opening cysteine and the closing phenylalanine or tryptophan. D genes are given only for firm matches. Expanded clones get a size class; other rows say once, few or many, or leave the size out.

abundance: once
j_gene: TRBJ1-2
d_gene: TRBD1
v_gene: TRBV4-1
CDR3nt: TGCGCCAGCAGCCAAGGGGACAGGTCGAACTATGGCTACACCTTC
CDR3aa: CASSQGDRSNYGYTF

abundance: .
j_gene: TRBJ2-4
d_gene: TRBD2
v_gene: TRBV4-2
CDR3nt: TGTGCCAGCAGCCAAGGGACTAGCGGGATTGGGAACGCCAAAAACATTCAGTACTTC
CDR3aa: CASSQGTSGIGNAKNIQYF

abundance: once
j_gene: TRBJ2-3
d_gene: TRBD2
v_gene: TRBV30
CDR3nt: TGTGCCTGGAGTGTATCTAGGACTAGCGGGAGGGCAGATACGCAGTATTTT
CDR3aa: CAWSVSRTSGRADTQYF

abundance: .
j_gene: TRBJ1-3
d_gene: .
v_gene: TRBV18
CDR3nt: TGTGCCAGCTCACCACGTAGACAGACCTCTGGAAACACCATATATTTT
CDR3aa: CASSPRRQTSGNTIYF

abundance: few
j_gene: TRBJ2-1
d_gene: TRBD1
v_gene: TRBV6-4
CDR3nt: TGTGCCAGCAGTGACGGGACAGGGGATTACAATGAGCAGTTCTTC
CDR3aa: CASSDGTGDYNEQFF

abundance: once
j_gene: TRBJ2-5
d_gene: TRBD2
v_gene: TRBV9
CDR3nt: TGTGCCAGCAGCGGGTACAGCGGGAGGGCCCCGGAGACCCAGTACTTC
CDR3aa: CASSGYSGRAPETQYF

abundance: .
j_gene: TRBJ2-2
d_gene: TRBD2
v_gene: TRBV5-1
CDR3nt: TGCGCCAGCAGCCCCCTAGCGGGAAACACCGGGGAGCTGTTTTTT
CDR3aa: CASSPLAGNTGELFF

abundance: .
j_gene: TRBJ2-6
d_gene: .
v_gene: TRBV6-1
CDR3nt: TGTGCCAGCAGTGAAACGGCAGGGACTGGGGCCAACGTCCTGACTTTC
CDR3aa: CASSETAGTGANVLTF

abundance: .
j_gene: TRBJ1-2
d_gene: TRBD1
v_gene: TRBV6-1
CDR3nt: TGTGCCAGCAGTGAACAGTGGGCAGGGGGGAACTATGGCTACACCTTC
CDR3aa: CASSEQWAGGNYGYTF

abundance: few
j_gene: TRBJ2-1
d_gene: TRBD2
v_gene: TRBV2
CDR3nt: TGTGCCAGCAGTGAGCTAGCGGGTTCCTACAATGAGCAGTTCTTC
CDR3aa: CASSELAGSYNEQFF

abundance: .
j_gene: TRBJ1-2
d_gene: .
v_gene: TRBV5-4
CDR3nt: TGTGCCAGCAGGTACTCAGGGGCTGCTAACTATGGCTACACCTTC
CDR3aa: CASRYSGAANYGYTF

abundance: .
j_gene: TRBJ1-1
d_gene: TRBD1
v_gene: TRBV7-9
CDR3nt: TGTGCCAGCAGCTTGGGGACAGGGGTCCGGAACACTGAAGCTTTCTTT
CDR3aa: CASSLGTGVRNTEAFF

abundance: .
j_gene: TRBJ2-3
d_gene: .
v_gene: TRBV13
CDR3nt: TGTGCCAGCAGCGGGCATGGGGGGATTGTAGATACGCAGTATTTT
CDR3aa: CASSGHGGIVDTQYF

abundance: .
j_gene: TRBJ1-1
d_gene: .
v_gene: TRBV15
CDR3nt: TGTGCCACCAGCGGCGATGGGGGGGAGGTGAACACTGAAGCTTTCTTC
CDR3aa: CATSGDGGEVNTEAFF

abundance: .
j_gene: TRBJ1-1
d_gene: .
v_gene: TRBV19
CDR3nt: TGTGCCAGTAGTAACCGGGAGCACCTCACTGAAGCTTTCTTT
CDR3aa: CASSNREHLTEAFF

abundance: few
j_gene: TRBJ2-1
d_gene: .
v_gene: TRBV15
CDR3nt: TGTGCCACCAGCAGAGAACGGCTAGTAATTTCCAATGAGCAGTTCTTC
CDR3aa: CATSRERLVISNEQFF

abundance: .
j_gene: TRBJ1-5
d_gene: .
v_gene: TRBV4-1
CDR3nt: TGCGCCAGCAGCCCCGTCGCAGGGGCTCAGCCCCAGCATTTT
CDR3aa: CASSPVAGAQPQHF

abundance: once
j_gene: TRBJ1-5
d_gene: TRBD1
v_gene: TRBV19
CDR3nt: TGTGCCAGTAGAGCGGGACAGGGGAACCAGCCCCAGCATTTT
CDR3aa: CASRAGQGNQPQHF

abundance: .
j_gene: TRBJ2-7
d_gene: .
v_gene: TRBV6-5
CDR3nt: TGTGCCAGCAGGAGACAGATCGAGGTTCACTACGAGCAGTACTTC
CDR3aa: CASRRQIEVHYEQYF

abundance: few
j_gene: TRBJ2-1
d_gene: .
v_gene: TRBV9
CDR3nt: TGTGCCAGCAGCAAAAGGGGGAGTGGGTCCTACAATGAGCAGTTCTTC
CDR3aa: CASSKRGSGSYNEQFF

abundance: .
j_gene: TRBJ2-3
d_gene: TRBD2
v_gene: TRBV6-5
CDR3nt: TGTGCCAGCAGCAAGACTAGCGGGCTCACAGATACGCAGTATTTT
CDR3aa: CASSKTSGLTDTQYF

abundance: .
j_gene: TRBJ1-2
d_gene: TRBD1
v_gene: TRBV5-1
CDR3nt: TGCGCCAGCAGCCCGAGAGACAGGGGGGTTGGCTACACCTTC
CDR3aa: CASSPRDRGVGYTF

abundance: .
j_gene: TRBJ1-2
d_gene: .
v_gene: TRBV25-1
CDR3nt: TGTGCCAGCAGTGAATCGTACAGGGACTATGGCTACACCTTC
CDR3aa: CASSESYRDYGYTF

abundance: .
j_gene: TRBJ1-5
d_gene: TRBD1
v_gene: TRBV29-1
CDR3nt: TGCAGCGTTTCCTGGACAGGAAGATTTTCTAATCAGCCCCAGCATTTT
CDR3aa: CSVSWTGRFSNQPQHF

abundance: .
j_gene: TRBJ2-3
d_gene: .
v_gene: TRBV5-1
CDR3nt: TGCGCCAGCAGCTTGGATTTTCAAGATACGCAGTATTTT
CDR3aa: CASSLDFQDTQYF

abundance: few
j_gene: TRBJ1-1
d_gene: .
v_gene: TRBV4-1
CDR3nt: TGCGCCAGCAGCCAAGGGTCGGGGGAAAATGAAGCTTTCTTT
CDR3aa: CASSQGSGENEAFF

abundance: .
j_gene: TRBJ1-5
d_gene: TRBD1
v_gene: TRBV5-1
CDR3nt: TGCGCCAGCAGCTTGGGACAGGGGGGTCAGCCCCAGCATTTT
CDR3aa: CASSLGQGGQPQHF

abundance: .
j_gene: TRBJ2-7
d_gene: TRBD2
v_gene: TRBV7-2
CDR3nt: TGTGCCAGCAGCTTGGCGGGGGGGGTCCCCTACGAGCAGTACTTC
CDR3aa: CASSLAGGVPYEQYF

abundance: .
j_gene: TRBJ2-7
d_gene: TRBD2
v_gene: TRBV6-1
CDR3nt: TGTGCCAGCAGTGAATGGGGGGGGAAAAGTGGTTTCGAGCAGTACTTC
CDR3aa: CASSEWGGKSGFEQYF

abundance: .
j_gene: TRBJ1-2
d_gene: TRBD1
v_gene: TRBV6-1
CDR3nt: TGTGCCAGCGGAGACAGGGCCCGTGGAGGCTACACCTTC
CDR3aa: CASGDRARGGYTF

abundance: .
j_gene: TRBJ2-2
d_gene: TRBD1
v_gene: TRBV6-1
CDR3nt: TGTGCCAGCAGAGCGGACAGGCAGAACACCGGGGAGCTGTTTTTT
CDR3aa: CASRADRQNTGELFF

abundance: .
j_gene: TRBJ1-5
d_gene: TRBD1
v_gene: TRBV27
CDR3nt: TGTGCCATCCGACCGGGACAGGGGGTTGGGGTGGAACAGCCCCAGCATTTT
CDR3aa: CAIRPGQGVGVEQPQHF

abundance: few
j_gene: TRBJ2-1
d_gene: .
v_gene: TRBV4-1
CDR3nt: TGCGCCAGCAGCCATCCTAGAGCGGAGAGCTCCTACAATGAGCAGTTCTTC
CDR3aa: CASSHPRAESSYNEQFF

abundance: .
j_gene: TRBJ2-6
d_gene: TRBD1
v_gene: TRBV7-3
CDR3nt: TGTGCCAGCAGCACTTGGACAGGGGGCTTTGGGGCCAACGTCCTGACTTTC
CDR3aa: CASSTWTGGFGANVLTF

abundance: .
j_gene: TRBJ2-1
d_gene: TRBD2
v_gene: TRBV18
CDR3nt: TGTGCCAGCTCAACCTCGACTAGCGGGGGAAACAATGAGCAGTTCTTC
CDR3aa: CASSTSTSGGNNEQFF

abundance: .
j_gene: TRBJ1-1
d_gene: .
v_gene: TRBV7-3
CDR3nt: TGTGCCAGCAGCCTTTGGGTCGACAGTGAAGCTTTCTTT
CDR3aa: CASSLWVDSEAFF

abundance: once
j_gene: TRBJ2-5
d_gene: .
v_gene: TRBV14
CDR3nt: TGTGCCAGCAGCCAAGAGCTCAGCGGTACGAAAGAGACCCAGTACTTC
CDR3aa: CASSQELSGTKETQYF

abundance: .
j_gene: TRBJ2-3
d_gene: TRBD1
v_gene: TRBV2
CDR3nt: TGTGCCAGCGAGGACAGGGGGAGAGATACGCAGTATTTT
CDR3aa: CASEDRGRDTQYF

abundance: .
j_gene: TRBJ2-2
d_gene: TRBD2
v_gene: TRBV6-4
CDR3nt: TGTGCCAGCAGTGACTCGTTGGTAGCGGGAGCCGGGGAGCTGTTTTTT
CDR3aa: CASSDSLVAGAGELFF

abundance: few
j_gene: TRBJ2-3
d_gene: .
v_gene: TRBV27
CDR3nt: TGTGCCAGCAGTGGGGGGTGGGGGAACACAGATACGCAGTATTTT
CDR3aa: CASSGGWGNTDTQYF

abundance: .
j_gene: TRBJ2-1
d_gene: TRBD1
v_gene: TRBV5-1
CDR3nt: TGCGCCAGCAGCTTAGGGGGCTATTTGAATGAGCAGTTCTTC
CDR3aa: CASSLGGYLNEQFF

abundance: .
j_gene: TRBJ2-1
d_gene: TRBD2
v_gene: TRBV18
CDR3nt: TGTGCCAGCTCACCACTGGGACTAGCGGGAAGTGAGCAGTTCTTC
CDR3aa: CASSPLGLAGSEQFF

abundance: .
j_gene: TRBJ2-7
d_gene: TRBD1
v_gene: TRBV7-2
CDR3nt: TGTGCCAGCAGCCGGAGGACAGGGGTTGGCTCCTACGAGCAGTACTTC
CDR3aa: CASSRRTGVGSYEQYF

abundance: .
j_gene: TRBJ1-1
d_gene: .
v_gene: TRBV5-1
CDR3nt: TGCGCCAGCATAGAAGGAGCTGAAGCTTTCTTT
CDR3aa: CASIEGAEAFF

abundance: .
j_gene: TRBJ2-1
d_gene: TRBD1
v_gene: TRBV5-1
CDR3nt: TGCGCCAGCAGCGGGGGACAGGGGTCCTACAATGAGCAGTTCTTC
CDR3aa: CASSGGQGSYNEQFF

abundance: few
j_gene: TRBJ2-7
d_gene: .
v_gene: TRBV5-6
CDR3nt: TGTGCCAGCAGCTTGGTTGCGGGCGAGCAGTACTTC
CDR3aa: CASSLVAGEQYF

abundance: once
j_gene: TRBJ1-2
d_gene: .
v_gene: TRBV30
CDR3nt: TGTGCCTGGAGTGCCCCACCGGGTGGCGGGGACTATGGCTACACCTTC
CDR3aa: CAWSAPPGGGDYGYTF

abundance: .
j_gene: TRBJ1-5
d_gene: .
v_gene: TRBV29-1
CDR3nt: TGCAGCGTCGCCCTTGGGGCCAGTTCCAATCAGCCCCAGCATTTT
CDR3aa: CSVALGASSNQPQHF

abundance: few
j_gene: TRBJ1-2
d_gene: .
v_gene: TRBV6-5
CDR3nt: TGTGCCAGCAGTTACGACCCAGGGCGGTACGGCTACACCTTC
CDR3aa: CASSYDPGRYGYTF

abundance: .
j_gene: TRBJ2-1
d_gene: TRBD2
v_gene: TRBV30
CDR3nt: TGTGCCTGGGACCCTCCCGGTGGGTCGGGGGGGCAGTTCTTC
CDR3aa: CAWDPPGGSGGQFF

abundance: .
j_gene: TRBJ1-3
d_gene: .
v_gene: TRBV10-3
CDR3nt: TGTGCCATCAGTGAGGTACGGAGCAAAGAATCTGGAAACACCATATATTTT
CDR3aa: CAISEVRSKESGNTIYF